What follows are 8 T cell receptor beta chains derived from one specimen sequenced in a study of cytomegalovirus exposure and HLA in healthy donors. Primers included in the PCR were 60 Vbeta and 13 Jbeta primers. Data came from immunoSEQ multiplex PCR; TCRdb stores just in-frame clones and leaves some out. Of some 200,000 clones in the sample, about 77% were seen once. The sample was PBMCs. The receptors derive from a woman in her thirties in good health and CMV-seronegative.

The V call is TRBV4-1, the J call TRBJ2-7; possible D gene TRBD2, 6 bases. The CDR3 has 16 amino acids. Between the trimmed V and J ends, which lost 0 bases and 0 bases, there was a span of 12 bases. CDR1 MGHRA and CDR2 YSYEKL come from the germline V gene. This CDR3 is CASSQEASVRSYEQYF. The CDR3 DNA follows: TGCGCCAGCAGCCAAGAGGCTAGCGTCCGCTCCTACGAGCAGTACTTC.

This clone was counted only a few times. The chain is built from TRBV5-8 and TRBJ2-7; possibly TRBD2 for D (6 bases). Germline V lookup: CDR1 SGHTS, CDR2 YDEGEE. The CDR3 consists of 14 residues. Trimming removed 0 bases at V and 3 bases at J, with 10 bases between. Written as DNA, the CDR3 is TGTGCCAGCAGCTTGGTGGGACTGAACTACGAGCAGTACTTC. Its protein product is CASSLVGLNYEQYF.

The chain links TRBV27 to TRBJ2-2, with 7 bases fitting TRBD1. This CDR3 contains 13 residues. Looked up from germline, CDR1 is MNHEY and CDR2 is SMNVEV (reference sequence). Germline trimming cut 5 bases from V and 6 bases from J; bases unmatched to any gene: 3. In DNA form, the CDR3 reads TGTGCCAGCAGTGTACAGGGGTCCGGGGAGCTGTTTTTT. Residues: CASSVQGSGELFF.

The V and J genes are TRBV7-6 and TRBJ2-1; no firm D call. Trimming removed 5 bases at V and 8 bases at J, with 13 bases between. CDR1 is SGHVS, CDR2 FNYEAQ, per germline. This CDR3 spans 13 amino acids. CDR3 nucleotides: TGTGCCAGCAGCCTAGAGCTAATCGATGAGCAGTTCTTC. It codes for CASSLELIDEQFF.

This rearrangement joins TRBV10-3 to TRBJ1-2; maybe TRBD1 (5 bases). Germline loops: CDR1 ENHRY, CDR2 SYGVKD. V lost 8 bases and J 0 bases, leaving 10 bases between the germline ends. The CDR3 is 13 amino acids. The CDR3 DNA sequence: TGTGCCATCGACGCAGGGACTAACTATGGCTACACCTTC. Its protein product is CAIDAGTNYGYTF.

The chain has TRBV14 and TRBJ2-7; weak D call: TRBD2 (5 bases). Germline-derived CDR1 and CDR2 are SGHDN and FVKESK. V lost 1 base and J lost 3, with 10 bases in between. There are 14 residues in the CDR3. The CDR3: CASSQGPSYYEQYF. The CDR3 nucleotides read TGTGCCAGCAGCCAAGGCCCTAGCTACTACGAGCAGTACTTC.

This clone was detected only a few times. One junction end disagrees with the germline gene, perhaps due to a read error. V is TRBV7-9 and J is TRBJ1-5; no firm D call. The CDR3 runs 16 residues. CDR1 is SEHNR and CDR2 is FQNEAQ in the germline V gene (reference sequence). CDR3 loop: CSSSLRKNDGNQPQHF. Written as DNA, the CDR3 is TGTTCCAGCAGCCTAAGAAAAAACGATGGCAATCAGCCCCAGCATTTT.

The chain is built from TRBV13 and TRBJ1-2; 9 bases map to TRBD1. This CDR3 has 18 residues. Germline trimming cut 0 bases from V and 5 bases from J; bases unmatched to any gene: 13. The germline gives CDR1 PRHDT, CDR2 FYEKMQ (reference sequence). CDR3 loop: CASSLGGQGIIPSYGYTF. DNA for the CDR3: TGTGCCAGCAGCTTAGGGGGACAGGGTATTATCCCTTCATATGGCTACACCTTC.